Following are 32 T cell receptor beta chains from one sample sequenced in a study of T cell responses to AZD1222 COVID-19 vaccine. Profiled with immunoSEQ multiplex PCR; TCRdb holds only in-frame clones, not every one. The sample yields roughly 120,000 clones, roughly 92% seen once. The material sequenced was peripheral blood, taken 28 days after the second AZD1222 dose. These receptors came from an adult who received the AZD1222 COVID-19 vaccine.

The chain couples TRBV7-9 to TRBJ2-7; D possibly corresponds to TRBD1 (6 bases). The CDR3 runs 15 residues. With 4 bases removed from V and 0 bases from J, the gap between germline ends came to 13 bases. CDR1 and CDR2 from the germline V gene are SEHNR and FQNEAQ (reference sequence). The CDR3 protein is CASSSIYRDSYEQYF. Written as DNA, the CDR3 is TGTGCCAGCAGCTCTATCTACAGGGACTCCTACGAGCAGTACTTC. Drawing the rest from reference TRBV7-9 and TRBJ2-7, the complete variable domain is DTGVSQNPRHKITKRGQNVTFRCDPISEHNRLYWYRQTLGQGPEFLTYFQNEAQLEKSRLLSDRFSAERPKGSFSTLEIQRTEQGDSAMYLCASSSIYRDSYEQYFGPGTRLTVT.

This clone was observed a single time. The V and J genes are TRBV5-1 and TRBJ1-4; maybe TRBD1 (5 bases). The length of the CDR3 is 14 residues. In germline, CDR1 is SGHRS, CDR2 YFSETQ. Trimming took off 0 bases at V and 8 bases at J, with 11 bases between the two ends. CDR3 residues: CASSLEPEGEKLFF. The CDR3, as DNA: TGCGCCAGCAGCTTGGAACCCGAGGGGGAAAAACTGTTTTTT.

V usage is TRBV2 and J usage is TRBJ2-5; 8 nucleotides align to TRBD1. V shed 6 bases, J shed 7 bases, and the junction held 4 bases outside the gene matches. This CDR3 is 12 amino acids long. CDR1 and CDR2 (germline): SNHLY, FYNNEI. The CDR3 DNA follows: TGTGCCAGCAGGGACAGGGCCCCGACCCAGTACTTC. Encoded protein: CASRDRAPTQYF.

The rearrangement links TRBV6-4 to TRBJ2-1; tentatively, D is TRBD1 (6 bases). CDR3 length equals 14 residues. CDR1 MRHNA and CDR2 SNTAGT come from the germline V gene. The germline V and J ends were trimmed by 3 bases and 0 bases, with 6 bases remaining between them. As DNA, the CDR3 is TGTGCCAGCAGTGAGGACAGCTCCTACAATGAGCAGTTCTTC. Its protein product is CASSEDSSYNEQFF.

V gene TRBV25-1 combines with J gene TRBJ1-1; 9 bases line up with TRBD1. V gave up 1 base and J gave up 3 bases; unmatched junction bases: 3. The CDR3 totals 15 residues. Germline V gene lookup returns CDR1 MGHDK and CDR2 SYGVNS. As DNA, the CDR3 is TGTGCCAGCAGTGAATTAAGGACAGGGGACACTGAAGCTTTCTTT. Protein sequence: CASSELRTGDTEAFF.

The rearrangement joins TRBV10-2 to TRBJ2-6, with a possible D match to TRBD2 (6 bases). Per the germline V gene, CDR1 is WSHSY and CDR2 is SAAADI. Trimming took 0 bases from V and 2 from J, leaving 8 bases between them. This CDR3 is built from 16 residues. The CDR3 sequence is CASSESWGAGANVLTF. The CDR3 DNA follows: TGCGCCAGCAGTGAGTCGTGGGGGGCTGGGGCCAACGTCCTGACTTTC.

In DNA form, the CDR3 reads TGTGCCAGCAGCCCCTGGTGGGACTACCGATACAATGAGCAGTTCTTC. Amino acid sequence: CASSPWWDYRYNEQFF. The chain recombines TRBV5-4 with TRBJ2-1, with 7 bases matching TRBD2. CDR1 SGHNT and CDR2 YYREEE come from the germline V gene (reference sequence). The CDR3 contains 16 residues. J was trimmed by 4 bases and V by 4 bases; bases with no gene match: 11.

The chain has TRBV19 and TRBJ2-5, with TRBD2 matching 13 bases. The V gene's germline CDR1 is LNHDA and CDR2 SQIVND (reference sequence). The V gene end was trimmed by 7 bases and the J gene end by 4 bases; junction bases not matched to a gene: 6. This CDR3 is 15 amino acids long. In DNA, the CDR3 is TGTGCCAGTACCCGGACTAGCGGGAGAGTAGAGACCCAGTACTTC. It specifies CASTRTSGRVETQYF.

The J gene is TRBJ2-3, the V gene TRBV11-2, with TRBD2 matching over 10 bases. Trimming took 1 base from V and 4 from J; bases not matched to a gene: 2. The CDR3 length is 15 residues. Germline V gene data show CDR1 as SGHAT and CDR2 as FQNNGV. This chain's CDR3 is CASSLVAGGPDTQYF. In DNA form, the CDR3 reads TGTGCCAGCAGCTTAGTAGCGGGAGGCCCAGATACGCAGTATTTT.

The rearrangement uses TRBV3-1 (or the pseudogene TRBV3-2) and TRBJ1-1; D not certain. Trimming left V 0 bases short and J 0 bases short, with 5 bases between. CDR3 length: 14 residues. The germline gives CDR1 LGHDT, CDR2 YNNKEL (reference sequence). DNA of the CDR3: TGTGCCAGCAGCCAAGAAGAGATGAACACTGAAGCTTTCTTT. Translating it yields CASSQEEMNTEAFF.

The chain recombines TRBV5-1 with TRBJ2-7, with TRBD1 matching over 7 bases. The CDR3 runs to 12 residues. V was clipped by 2 bases and J by 5 bases; unmatched bases: 1. Per the germline V gene, CDR1 is SGHRS and CDR2 is YFSETQ. The CDR3: CASSFTGDEQYF. CDR3 DNA: TGCGCCAGCAGCTTTACAGGGGACGAGCAGTACTTC.

This chain links TRBV5-6 with TRBJ2-3, with 9 bases identical to TRBD2. The CDR3 is 14 residues long. Germline CDR1 reads SGHDT; CDR2 reads YYEEEE. Germline trimming cut 4 bases from V and 6 bases from J; bases unmatched to any gene: 6. Here the CDR3 reads CASSGLAGADTQYF. DNA for the CDR3: TGTGCCAGCAGCGGATTAGCGGGAGCGGATACGCAGTATTTT.

This clone was observed once. The chain links TRBV5-4 to TRBJ1-1; D not resolved. The CDR3 loop spans 16 amino acids. With 4 bases removed from V and 6 bases from J, the gap between germline ends came to 22 bases. Germline lookup yields CDR1 SGHNT and CDR2 YYREEE (reference sequence). This CDR3 reads CASSRPPGEIYPEAFF. DNA for the CDR3: TGTGCCAGCAGCAGACCCCCGGGAGAGATCTACCCTGAAGCTTTCTTT.

The chain employs TRBV10-3 and TRBJ1-2; D is unresolved. Germline V gene data show CDR1 as ENHRY and CDR2 as SYGVKD. V lost 10 bases and J lost 4, with 19 bases in between. The CDR3 length is 14 residues. CDR3 nucleotides: TGTGCCACGTCTCCAGGAGAGCTGAGCTATGGCTACACCTTC. Encoded protein: CATSPGELSYGYTF.

This clone was detected only once. The chain combines TRBV7-6 with TRBJ2-7; TRBD1 agrees at 7 bases. The CDR3 loop spans 15 amino acids. Germline CDR1 and CDR2: SGHVS and FNYEAQ. The V and J ends lost 5 bases and 0 bases, in that order; junction bases with no gene match: 7. The CDR3 protein is CASSPPGTDSYEQYF. The CDR3 DNA is TGTGCCAGCAGCCCCCCGGGGACAGACTCCTACGAGCAGTACTTC.

CDR3 amino acids: CASSAIQGRGSYEQYF. The CDR3 region has the DNA TGTGCCAGCTCAGCTATCCAGGGCCGAGGGTCCTACGAGCAGTACTTC. This chain connects TRBV18 to TRBJ2-7; D is possibly TRBD1 or TRBD2 (5 bases each). The V and J ends lost 5 bases and 1 base respectively, with 18 bases between them. The CDR3 loop spans 16 amino acids. Germline V gene sequence: CDR1 KGHSH, CDR2 LQKENI.

Worth noting for this clone: Distinct nucleotide sequences in the sample also encode this CDR3. V usage is TRBV28 and J usage is TRBJ1-5; a weak D match, TRBD1 (5 bases). The CDR3 is made up of 14 amino acids. Trimming took 3 bases from V and 2 from J, leaving 8 bases between them. Germline loops: CDR1 MDHEN, CDR2 SYDVKM. CDR3 amino acids: CASSLMGGNQPQHF. In nucleotides, the CDR3 is TGTGCCAGCAGTTTGATGGGGGGCAATCAGCCCCAGCATTTT. Variable domain in full (rest from reference TRBV28 and TRBJ1-5): DVKVTQSSRYLVKRTGEKVFLECVQDMDHENMFWYRQDPGLGLRLIYFSYDVKMKEKGDIPEGYSVSREKKERFSLILESASTNQTSMYLCASSLMGGNQPQHFGDGTRLSIL.

This clone was recorded only once. This sequence joins TRBV2 and TRBJ2-7, with 8 positions matching TRBD2. Trimming at V came to 6 bases and at J to 6 bases, leaving 10 bases not matched to a gene. CDR3 length equals 14 residues. The germline gives CDR1 SNHLY, CDR2 FYNNEI. The CDR3 DNA follows: TGTGCCAGCAGGAGACCGGGACTAGGCGGCGAGCAGTACTTC. It codes for CASRRPGLGGEQYF.

This clone was counted between two and nine times. The V and J genes are TRBV29-1 and TRBJ2-3; TRBD1 is a possible D gene (6 bases). CDR3 size: 13 residues. Germline lookup yields CDR1 SQVTM and CDR2 ANQGSEA. V was pared by 4 bases and J by 8 bases, with 16 bases between. CDR3 sequence (DNA): TGCAGCGTTGGGTCAGGGGAAGGAGGTACGCAGTATTTT. Translation gives CSVGSGEGGTQYF.

The genes are TRBV10-3 and TRBJ1-2; 7 positions agree with TRBD1. V dropped 3 bases and J dropped 5; count of bases not matched to a gene: 9. Germline CDR1 is ENHRY and CDR2 is SYGVKD. The CDR3 contains 15 residues. CDR3 DNA: TGTGCCATCAGTGATGAGGGGGCAGTGGGATATGGCTACACCTTC. It specifies CAISDEGAVGYGYTF.

This clone was observed once. The rearrangement links TRBV29-1 to TRBJ2-4, with 11 positions matching TRBD2. V dropped 7 bases and J dropped 6; count of bases not matched to a gene: 14. This CDR3 region has 16 residues. Germline V gene sequence: CDR1 SQVTM, CDR2 ANQGSEA. This CDR3 reads CSATVVAGGRGNIQYF. CDR3 sequence (DNA): TGCAGCGCCACGGTAGTAGCGGGAGGGCGCGGAAACATTCAGTACTTC.

The CDR3 DNA reads TGTGCCAGCAGCGGGACAACCTACGAGCAGTACTTC. Protein: CASSGTTYEQYF. V and J are TRBV14 and TRBJ2-7, with D perhaps TRBD1 (6 bases). Per germline, CDR1 SGHDN and CDR2 FVKESK. This CDR3 contains 12 residues. V was shortened by 5 bases and J by 2 bases, with 7 bases between the two germline ends.

V gene TRBV4-2 combines with J gene TRBJ1-3; possibly TRBD1 for D (5 bases). The V gene's germline CDR1 is LGHNA and CDR2 YNFKEQ. The CDR3 is made up of 18 amino acids. V was pared by 3 bases and J by 0 bases, with 18 bases between. Written as DNA, the CDR3 is TGTGCCAGCAGCCAGACACATATGGGGCAGAACTCTGGAAACACCATATATTTT. Protein product: CASSQTHMGQNSGNTIYF.

This sequence joins TRBV11-1 and TRBJ2-1; 9 bases align to TRBD2. This CDR3 spans 14 amino acids. The V segment lost 6 bases and the J segment 9 bases; nucleotides outside the gene matches: 9. The germline V gene encodes CDR1 SGHAT and CDR2 FQDESV (reference sequence). The CDR3 DNA reads TGTGCCAGCAGTCAACCGGCGGGAGGGGGTGAGCAGTTCTTC. Translation gives CASSQPAGGGEQFF.

The chain has TRBV19 and TRBJ1-2; D is perhaps TRBD1 (6 bases). Germline V gene lookup returns CDR1 LNHDA and CDR2 SQIVND (reference sequence). Trimming removed 6 bases from V and 4 bases from J, with 15 bases in between. The length of the CDR3 is 14 residues. The CDR3 protein is CASSPPTGPYGYTF. The DNA for the CDR3 is TGTGCCAGTAGCCCTCCGACAGGACCCTATGGCTACACCTTC.

This clone was seen just once. The chain joins TRBV28 to TRBJ2-5, with 8 bases that match TRBD1. This CDR3 region has 15 residues. Germline lookup yields CDR1 MDHEN and CDR2 SYDVKM. V lost 7 bases to trimming and J lost 3 bases; unmatched junction nucleotides: 10. The CDR3 DNA sequence: TGTGCCAGCACCGACTCTCGGACAGGGAAAGAGACCCAGTACTTC. Translating gives CASTDSRTGKETQYF.

This clone was picked up one time. CDR3 sequence: CASRGQGVGAGELFF. DNA of the CDR3: TGTGCCAGCAGGGGACAGGGCGTGGGGGCCGGGGAGCTGTTTTTT. The chain couples TRBV6-5 to TRBJ2-2; 9 bases line up with TRBD1. The CDR3 totals 15 residues. V shed 6 bases and J 6 bases; nucleotides not matched to a gene: 8. From germline, CDR1 is MNHEY and CDR2 SVGAGI.

J is TRBJ2-7 and V is TRBV30, with 11 bases matching TRBD2. CDR1 and CDR2 (germline): GTSNPN, SVGIG (reference sequence). The V segment lost 1 base and the J segment 6 bases; nucleotides outside the gene matches: 2. CDR3 length: 13 amino acids. CDR3 protein: CAWSATSGSEQYF. The DNA of the CDR3 is TGTGCCTGGAGTGCTACTAGCGGGAGCGAGCAGTACTTC.

This clone occurred once. V gene TRBV2 combines with J gene TRBJ1-5; 11 bases line up with TRBD1. The CDR3 contains 16 residues. The germline gives CDR1 SNHLY, CDR2 FYNNEI. The ends lost 1 base at V and 7 bases at J; junction bases unmatched: 6. In DNA form, the CDR3 reads TGTGCCAGCAGTGAAGAGGGGACAGGGGGAGGCCAGCCCCAGCATTTT. Encoded protein: CASSEEGTGGGQPQHF.

This chain links TRBV2 with TRBJ2-2; 9 nucleotides match TRBD1. The junction had 6 bases not matched to a gene; V was cut back by 8 bases and J by 5 bases. This CDR3 region has 14 residues. Germline V gene data show CDR1 as SNHLY and CDR2 as FYNNEI. CDR3 sequence reads: CASYGTGKTGELFF. The CDR3 region has the DNA TGTGCCAGCTACGGGACAGGGAAAACCGGGGAGCTGTTTTTT.

The rearrangement joins TRBV10-2 to TRBJ1-1; unclear D gene. The CDR3 has 11 amino acids. V was pared by 3 bases and J by 2 bases, with 1 base between. Per the germline V gene, CDR1 is WSHSY and CDR2 is SAAADI. CDR3 DNA: TGCGCCAGCAGTGAAAACACTGAAGCTTTCTTT. Its protein is CASSENTEAFF.

This clone was found once. The genes are TRBV9 and TRBJ1-1, with 7 nucleotides matching TRBD1. The germline V gene has CDR1 SGDLS and CDR2 YYNGEE. CDR3 length: 14 residues. J gave up 5 bases and V 3 bases, and 7 bases lay outside the gene matches. CDR3 region: CASSGRQGGTEAFF. The CDR3 DNA reads as TGTGCCAGCAGCGGAAGACAGGGAGGGACTGAAGCTTTCTTT.